These 11 T cell receptor beta chains originate from one sample sequenced in a study of blood T cell repertoires in COVID-19. The repertoire was sequenced with immunoSEQ multiplex PCR; TCRdb's copy has only in-frame clones and lacks some. This sample carries more than 85,000 clones, 88% of them seen once, and the ten largest clones take around 2.1%. Sequences were obtained from peripheral blood. The receptors stem from a man aged 50-59 years with COVID-19, enrolled during active disease.

The chain couples TRBV2 to TRBJ2-3; no definite D call. CDR1 is SNHLY and CDR2 is FYNNEI in the germline V gene. This CDR3 comprises 12 residues. Trimming stripped 2 bases from V and 8 bases from J, with 8 bases between. Written as DNA, the CDR3 is TGTGCCAGCAGTGAACACGCAGTTACGCAGTATTTT. Protein sequence: CASSEHAVTQYF.

The gene calls are TRBV5-1 and TRBJ1-5; possibly TRBD1 for D (5 bases). CDR1 SGHRS and CDR2 YFSETQ come from the germline V gene. V shed 4 bases and J shed 2 bases, with 13 bases lying between them. This CDR3 contains 15 residues. Here the CDR3 DNA reads TGCGCCAGCAGCCTGTCGGGGGAGGGCAATCAGCCCCAGCATTTT. As protein: CASSLSGEGNQPQHF.

In its sample, this clone was seen once. This chain uses TRBV7-8 with TRBJ2-7; 12 nucleotides align to TRBD2. The germline CDR1 and CDR2 sequences are SGHVS and FQNEAQ. With 2 bases clipped from V and 0 bases from J, the junction kept 8 bases outside the gene matches. CDR3 length: 18 residues. The CDR3 DNA reads TGTGCCAGCAGCTTACGTTGGACTAGCGGGGTCAGCTCCTACGAGCAGTACTTC. It specifies CASSLRWTSGVSSYEQYF.

This chain connects TRBV6-6 to TRBJ2-5; 14 bases map to TRBD2. After removal of 6 bases from V and 5 bases from J, the junction contained 5 bases not matched to a gene. The CDR3 consists of 15 residues. Per germline, CDR1 MNHNY and CDR2 SVGAGI (reference sequence). CDR3 loop: CASRGLAGGGETQYF. The CDR3 bases are TGTGCCAGCAGAGGACTAGCGGGGGGCGGGGAGACCCAGTACTTC.

V is TRBV6-5 and J is TRBJ2-7; 8 nucleotides align to TRBD2. Germline values: CDR1 MNHEY, CDR2 SVGAGI. CDR3 length: 14 amino acids. The V segment lost 4 bases and the J segment 6 bases; nucleotides outside the gene matches: 8. CDR3 residues: CASSFRGGSGEQYF. Here the CDR3 DNA reads TGTGCCAGCAGTTTTCGGGGGGGCTCTGGCGAGCAGTACTTC.

This chain links TRBV7-9 with TRBJ1-3, with 9 bases lining up with TRBD1. CDR1 is SEHNR and CDR2 is FQNEAQ in the germline V gene (reference sequence). J gave up 0 bases and V 0 bases, and 3 bases lay outside the gene matches. The CDR3 sequence is 17 residues long. CDR3 in amino acids: CASSLAGTGNSGNTIYF. In nucleotides, the CDR3 is TGTGCCAGCAGCTTAGCCGGGACAGGGAACTCTGGAAACACCATATATTTT.

The DNA of the CDR3 is TGTGCCTGGAGTGTAAGCGGTAAGAGCTACGAGCAGTACTTC. This translates into CAWSVSGKSYEQYF. The chain is built from TRBV30 and TRBJ2-7, with D possibly being TRBD2 (5 bases). With 0 bases removed from V and 3 bases from J, the gap between germline ends came to 12 bases. This CDR3 contains 14 residues. CDR1 is GTSNPN, CDR2 SVGIG, per germline (reference sequence).

V gene TRBV7-8 combines with J gene TRBJ1-5, with D uncertain. The CDR3 has 15 residues. Germline V CDR1 and CDR2: SGHVS, FQNEAQ. Trimming cost V 1 base and J 6 bases, with 13 bases left between them. The CDR3 region is CASSLGLTWAQPQHF. The DNA of the CDR3 is TGTGCCAGCAGCTTAGGATTGACATGGGCTCAGCCCCAGCATTTT.

The chain links TRBV18 to TRBJ2-7; TRBD1 agrees at 7 bases. Germline trimming cut 0 bases from V and 3 bases from J; bases unmatched to any gene: 5. In germline, CDR1 is KGHSH, CDR2 LQKENI. The CDR3 covers 15 residues. CDR3 sequence reads: CASSPPGQADYEQYF. CDR3 DNA: TGTGCCAGCTCACCACCTGGACAGGCCGACTACGAGCAGTACTTC.

This clone has just a few counts. The rearrangement joins TRBV9 to TRBJ1-2, with TRBD1 matching 8 bases. Germline V CDR1 and CDR2: SGDLS, YYNGEE. This CDR3 is built from 14 residues. J was trimmed by 8 bases and V by 4 bases; bases with no gene match: 10. The DNA for the CDR3 is TGTGCCAGCAGCCGAGACAGGGGAGCGAAGGGCTACACCTTC. Translating gives CASSRDRGAKGYTF.

This clone was observed a few times. V and J are TRBV4-2 and TRBJ2-2, with 9 bases lining up with TRBD1. Germline-derived CDR1 and CDR2 are LGHNA and YNFKEQ. Unmatched junction bases numbered 5, after V lost 4 bases and J lost 5 bases. CDR3 length: 15 residues. CDR3 amino acids: CASSPGQGSTGELFF. CDR3 DNA: TGTGCCAGCAGCCCCGGACAGGGGAGTACCGGGGAGCTGTTTTTT.